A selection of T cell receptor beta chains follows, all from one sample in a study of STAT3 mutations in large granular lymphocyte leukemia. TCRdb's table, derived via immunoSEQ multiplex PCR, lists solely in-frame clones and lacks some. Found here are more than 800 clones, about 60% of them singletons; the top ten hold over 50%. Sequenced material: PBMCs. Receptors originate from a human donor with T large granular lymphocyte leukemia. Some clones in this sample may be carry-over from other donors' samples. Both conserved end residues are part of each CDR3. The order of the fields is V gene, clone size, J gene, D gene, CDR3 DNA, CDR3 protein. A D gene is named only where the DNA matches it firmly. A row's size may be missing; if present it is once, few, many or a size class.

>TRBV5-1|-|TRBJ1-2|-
TGCGCCAGCAGCTTGGAACAGTTGGCCGGTGGCTACACCTTC
CASSLEQLAGGYTF
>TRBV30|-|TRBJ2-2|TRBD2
TGTGCCTCTCTGCTAGCGGGAGTGAGCACCGGGGAGCTGTTTTTT
CASLLAGVSTGELFF
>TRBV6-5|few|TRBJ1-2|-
TGTGCCAGCAGTTACTCCGGGGAAGGTTACACCTTC
CASSYSGEGYTF
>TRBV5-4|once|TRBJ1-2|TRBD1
TGTGCCAGCAGCCCGGACAGGGACTATGGCTACACCTTC
CASSPDRDYGYTF
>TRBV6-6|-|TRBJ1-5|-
TGTGCCAGCAGTTACTCGGAATTGGAGAATCAGCCCCAGCATTTT
CASSYSELENQPQHF
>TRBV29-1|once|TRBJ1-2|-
TGCAGCGTAGGTACCAGGGCCGGCTACACCTTC
CSVGTRAGYTF
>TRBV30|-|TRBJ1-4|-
TGTGCCTGGAGTAGAAATGAAAAACTGTTTTTT
CAWSRNEKLFF
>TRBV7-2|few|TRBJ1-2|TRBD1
TGTGCCAGCAGCTTAGTGGGACAGGACTATGGCTACACCTTC
CASSLVGQDYGYTF
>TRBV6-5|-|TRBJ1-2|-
TGTGCCAGCAGTCCCACGGGGGGTCCTAACTATGGCTACACCTTC
CASSPTGGPNYGYTF
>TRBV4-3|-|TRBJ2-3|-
TGCGCCAGCAGCCAAGATCAGGAAGATACGCAGTATTTT
CASSQDQEDTQYF
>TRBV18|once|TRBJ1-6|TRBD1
TGTGCCAGCTCACCCTCTGACAGGGTATGGAATTCACCCCTCCACTTT
CASSPSDRVWNSPLHF
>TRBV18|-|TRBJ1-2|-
TGTGCCAGCTCACTTACAGGGACCTATGGCTACACCTTC
CASSLTGTYGYTF
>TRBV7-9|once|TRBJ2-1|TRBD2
TGTGCCAGCAGCATCGGACTAGCGGGAACGGATGAGCAGTTCTTC
CASSIGLAGTDEQFF
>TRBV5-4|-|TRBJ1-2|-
TGTGCCAGCAGCTTACAAGTGGGGGGGAACTATGGCTACACCTTC
CASSLQVGGNYGYTF
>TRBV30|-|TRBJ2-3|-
TGTGCCTGGGAGGGGGGCACAGATACGCAGTATTTT
CAWEGGTDTQYF
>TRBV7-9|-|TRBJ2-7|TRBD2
TGTGCCAGCAGCTTAGGGCTAGCGGGGAACCGTGGGGACCACGAGCAGTACTTC
CASSLGLAGNRGDHEQYF
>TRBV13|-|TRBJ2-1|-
TGTGCCAGCAGCCTGAGTGACCCAGCAGGGGTTGAGCAGTTCTTC
CASSLSDPAGVEQFF
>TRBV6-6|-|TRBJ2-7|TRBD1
TGTGCCAGCAGGCCTCCGGGACAGGGGTCCTACGAGCAGTACTTC
CASRPPGQGSYEQYF
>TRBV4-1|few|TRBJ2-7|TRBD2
TGCGCCAGCAGCCAAACTAGCGGGAGCCCCTACGAGCAGTACTTC
CASSQTSGSPYEQYF
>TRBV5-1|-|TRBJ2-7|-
TGCGCCAGCAGCCCTGGGGAGGTCTACGAGCAGTACTTC
CASSPGEVYEQYF
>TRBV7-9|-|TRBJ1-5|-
TGTGCCAGCAGCTTCGAGGGGGAGGTGGGCAATCAGCCCCAGCATTTT
CASSFEGEVGNQPQHF
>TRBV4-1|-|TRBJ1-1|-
TGCGCCAGCAGCCAAGATACAGGGTGGCGAGCTTTCTTT
CASSQDTGWRAFF
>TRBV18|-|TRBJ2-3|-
TGTGCCAGCTCACCACCCGGGTTAGCGAGGGATACGCAGTATTTT
CASSPPGLARDTQYF
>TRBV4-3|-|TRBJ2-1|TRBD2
TGCGCCAGCAGCCAAGATCAAGCGGGGGGCCATAATGAGCAGTTCTTC
CASSQDQAGGHNEQFF